This TCR beta chain was sequenced in a study of blood T cell repertoires in COVID-19. Study information: Whether acute or convalescent, the COVID-19 samples came from the United States, Italy and Spain.

How the authors handled the data: The authors estimated nucleated cell counts from reference gene primer amplification. Profiling relied on immunoSEQ multiplex PCR, and the TCRdb table lists in-frame clones only, not all of them. That table gives V, J and clone size, and the DNA gave D and trimming. This sample has roughly 70,000 clones; 70% to 90% occur once, and the top ten carry 5.5% to 7%. The CDR3 is made up of 17 amino acids. The germline V gene has CDR1 MNHNY and CDR2 SVGAGI (reference sequence). The ends lost 5 bases at V and 0 bases at J; junction bases unmatched: 7. This clonotype originated in an elderly man with COVID-19, enrolled during active disease. Specimen: peripheral blood. The chain combines TRBV6-6 with TRBJ1-1; 12 bases align to TRBD1. Here the CDR3 reads CASSLRDRGLMNTEAFF. The CDR3 coding sequence is TGTGCCAGCAGTCTCCGGGACAGGGGGCTTATGAACACTGAAGCTTTCTTT.